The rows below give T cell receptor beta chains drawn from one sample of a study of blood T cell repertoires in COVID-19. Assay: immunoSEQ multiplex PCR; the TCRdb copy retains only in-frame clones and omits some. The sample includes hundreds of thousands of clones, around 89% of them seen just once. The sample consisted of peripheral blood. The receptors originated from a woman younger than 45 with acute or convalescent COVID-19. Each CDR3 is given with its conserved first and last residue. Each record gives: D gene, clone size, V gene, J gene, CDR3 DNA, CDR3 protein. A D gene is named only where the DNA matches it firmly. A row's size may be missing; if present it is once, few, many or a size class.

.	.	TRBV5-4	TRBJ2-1	TGTGCCAGCAGCTTGTTTGCAACCCAGTCCTACAATGAGCAGTTCTTC	CASSLFATQSYNEQFF
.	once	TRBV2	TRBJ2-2	TGTGCCAGCTCTACCGGCAGGGTAGGGGCCGGGGAGCTGTTTTTT	CASSTGRVGAGELFF
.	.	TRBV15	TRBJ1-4	TGTGCCACCAGCCTAGGAACGGGAGTTAATGAAAAACTGTTTTTT	CATSLGTGVNEKLFF
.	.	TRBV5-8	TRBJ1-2	TGTGCCAGCAGTTTGGGGGGAGGGAGGATTTCGGGCTACACCTTC	CASSLGGGRISGYTF
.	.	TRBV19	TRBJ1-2	TGTGCCAGTAGTATATCTATCCAACTGAGCTATGGCTACACCTTC	CASSISIQLSYGYTF
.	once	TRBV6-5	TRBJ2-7	TGTGCCAGCAGTTACTCGAGACTCTACGAGCAGTACTTC	CASSYSRLYEQYF
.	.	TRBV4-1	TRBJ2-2	TGCGCCAGCAGTCTATCCCGGGAGGGGGAGCTGTTTTTT	CASSLSREGELFF
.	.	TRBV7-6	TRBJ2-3	TGTGCCAGCAGCCCACGGGGGGCCCGGGACCCGAAACAGTATTTT	CASSPRGARDPKQYF
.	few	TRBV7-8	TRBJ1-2	TGTGCCAGCCTCGTACCGGGGGAGTTGGATGGCTACACCTTC	CASLVPGELDGYTF
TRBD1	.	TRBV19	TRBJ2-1	TGTGCCAGTGGCGAGGGACAGGTGGATGAGCAGTTCTTC	CASGEGQVDEQFF
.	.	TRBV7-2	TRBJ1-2	TGTGCCAGCAGCTATTCGCAGGGTCTGTATGGCTACACCTTC	CASSYSQGLYGYTF
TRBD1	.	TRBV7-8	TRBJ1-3	TGTGCCAGCAGCGCCCAGTGGGACAGGGTCTCTGGAAACACCATATATTTT	CASSAQWDRVSGNTIYF
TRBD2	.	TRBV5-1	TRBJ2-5	TGCGCCAGCAGCTTTTCCAGCGGGGGGGCCGGGGTCCAGTACTTC	CASSFSSGGAGVQYF
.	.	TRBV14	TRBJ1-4	TGTGCCAGCAGCCACGTTGCGGGATCCACAACTAATGAAAAACTGTTTTTT	CASSHVAGSTTNEKLFF
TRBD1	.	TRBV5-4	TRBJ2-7	TGTGCCAGCAGCGCAAACCCCCAGGGGGTCTCCTACGAGCAGTACTTC	CASSANPQGVSYEQYF
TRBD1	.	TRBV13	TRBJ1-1	TGTGCCAGCAGCCCCATAGGGACAGGAAAGAACACTGAAGCTTTCTTT	CASSPIGTGKNTEAFF
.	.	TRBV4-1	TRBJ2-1	TGCGCCAGCAGCCAAGTCGGCCAGGGTGGTGAGCAGTTCTTC	CASSQVGQGGEQFF
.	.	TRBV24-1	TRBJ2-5	TGTGCCACCAGTGACCCCAGTTTGTTAGAGACCCAGTACTTC	CATSDPSLLETQYF
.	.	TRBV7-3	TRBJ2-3	TGTGCCAGCAGCTTAGCGGGCCCTCGCACAGATACGCAGTATTTT	CASSLAGPRTDTQYF
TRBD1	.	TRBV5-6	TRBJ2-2	TGTGCCAGCAGCTTCCCACTAGACAGGGGGCAGGTCGGGGAGCTGTTTTTT	CASSFPLDRGQVGELFF
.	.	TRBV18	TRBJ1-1	TGTGCCAGCTCTACACAGGGGAACACTGAAGCTTTCTTT	CASSTQGNTEAFF
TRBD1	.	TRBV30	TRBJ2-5	TGTGCCTTCACCGATCCGGGACAGCCAGAGACCCAGTACTTC	CAFTDPGQPETQYF
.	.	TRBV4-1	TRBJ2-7	TGCGCCAGCAGCCCGTGGCAGGAGGGCTATAGCTCCTACGAGCAGTACTTC	CASSPWQEGYSSYEQYF
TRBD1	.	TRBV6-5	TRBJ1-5	TGTGCCAGCTCTTTCTGGGACAGGGACAATCAGCCCCAGCATTTT	CASSFWDRDNQPQHF